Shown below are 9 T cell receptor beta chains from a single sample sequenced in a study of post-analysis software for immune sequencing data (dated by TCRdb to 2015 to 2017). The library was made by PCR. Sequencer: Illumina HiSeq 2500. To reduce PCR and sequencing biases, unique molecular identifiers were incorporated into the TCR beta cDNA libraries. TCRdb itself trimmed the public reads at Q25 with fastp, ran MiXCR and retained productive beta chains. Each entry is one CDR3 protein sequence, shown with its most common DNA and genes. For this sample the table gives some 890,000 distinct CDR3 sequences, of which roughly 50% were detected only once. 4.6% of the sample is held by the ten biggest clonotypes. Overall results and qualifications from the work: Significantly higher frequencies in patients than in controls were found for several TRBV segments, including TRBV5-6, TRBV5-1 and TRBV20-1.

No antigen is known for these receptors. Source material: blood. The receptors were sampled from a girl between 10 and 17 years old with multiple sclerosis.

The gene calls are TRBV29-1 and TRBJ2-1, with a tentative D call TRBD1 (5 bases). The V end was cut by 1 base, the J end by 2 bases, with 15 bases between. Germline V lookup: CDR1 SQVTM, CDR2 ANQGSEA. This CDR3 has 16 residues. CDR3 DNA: TGCAGCGTTGAAGGGGTTAGGGGCTACCCCTACAATGAGCAGTTCTTC. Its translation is CSVEGVRGYPYNEQFF.

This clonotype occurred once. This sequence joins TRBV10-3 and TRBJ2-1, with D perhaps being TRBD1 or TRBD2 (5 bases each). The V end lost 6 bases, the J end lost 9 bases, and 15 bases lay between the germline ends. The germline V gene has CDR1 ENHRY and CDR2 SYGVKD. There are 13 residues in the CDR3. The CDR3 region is CAISEGLFGEQFF. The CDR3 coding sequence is TGTGCCATCAGCGAGGGGCTATTCGGTGAGCAGTTCTTC.

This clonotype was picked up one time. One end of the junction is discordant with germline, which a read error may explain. The CDR3 DNA reads TGTGCTAGCAGCTTAGGGACTAGCGGGAACGATGAGCAGTTCTTC. Its protein product is CASSLGTSGNDEQFF. This sequence joins TRBV7-7 and TRBJ2-1, with 13 bases lining up with TRBD2. Germline V gene sequence: CDR1 SSHAT, CDR2 FNYEAQ (reference sequence). The CDR3 has 15 residues.

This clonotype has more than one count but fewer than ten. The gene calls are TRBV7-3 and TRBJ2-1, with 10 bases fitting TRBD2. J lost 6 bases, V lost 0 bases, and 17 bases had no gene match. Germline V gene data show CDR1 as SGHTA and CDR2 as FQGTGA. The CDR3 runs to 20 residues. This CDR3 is CASSLTPLRGGSSGGNEQFF. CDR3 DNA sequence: TGTGCCAGCAGCTTAACCCCACTTCGGGGGGGGTCTAGCGGGGGCAATGAGCAGTTCTTC.

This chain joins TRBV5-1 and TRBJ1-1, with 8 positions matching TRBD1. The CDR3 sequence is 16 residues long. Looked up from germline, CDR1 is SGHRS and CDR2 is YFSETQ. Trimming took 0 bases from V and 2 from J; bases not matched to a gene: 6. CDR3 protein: CASSLGQGSFNTEAFF. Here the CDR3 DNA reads TGCGCCAGCAGCTTGGGACAGGGGAGCTTTAACACTGAAGCTTTCTTT.

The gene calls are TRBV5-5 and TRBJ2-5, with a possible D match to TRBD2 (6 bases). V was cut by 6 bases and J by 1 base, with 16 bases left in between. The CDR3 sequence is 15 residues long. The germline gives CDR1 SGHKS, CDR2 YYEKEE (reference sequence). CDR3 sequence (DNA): TGTGCCAGCACCATTTGGCGGGGACCCCAAGAGACCCAGTACTTC. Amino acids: CASTIWRGPQETQYF.

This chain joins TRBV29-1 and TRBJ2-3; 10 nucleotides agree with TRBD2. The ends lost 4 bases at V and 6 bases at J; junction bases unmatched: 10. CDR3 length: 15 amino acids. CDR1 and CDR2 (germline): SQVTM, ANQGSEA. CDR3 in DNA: TGCAGCGTTGGGTTAGCGGGGGGACCCAGGGATACGCAGTATTTT. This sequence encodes CSVGLAGGPRDTQYF.

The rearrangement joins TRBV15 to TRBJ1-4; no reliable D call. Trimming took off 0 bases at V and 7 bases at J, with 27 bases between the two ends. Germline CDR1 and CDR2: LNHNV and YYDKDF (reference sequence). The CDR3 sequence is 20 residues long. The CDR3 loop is CATSRDPGSPGGPMGEKLFF. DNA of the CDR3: TGTGCCACCAGCAGAGATCCTGGTAGTCCGGGCGGACCGATGGGTGAAAAACTGTTTTTT.

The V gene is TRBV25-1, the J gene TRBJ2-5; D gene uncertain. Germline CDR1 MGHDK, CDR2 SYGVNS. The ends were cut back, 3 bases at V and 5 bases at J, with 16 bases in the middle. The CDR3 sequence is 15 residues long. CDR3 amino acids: CASSDPTRATETQYF. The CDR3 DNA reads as TGTGCCAGCAGTGACCCGACGAGAGCCACGGAGACCCAGTACTTC.